The 3 T cell receptor beta chains below come from one sample, sequenced in a study of T cell repertoires in cytomegalovirus infection. MiXCR, run by TCRdb on the reads, gives a single entry per CDR3 protein. The sample records hundreds of thousands of distinct CDR3 sequences, more than 20% being singletons. The specimen was CD8+ T cells from PBMCs. The receptors here all came from a human donor in good health (CMV status not recorded). Some clones in this sample may be carry-over from other donors' samples.

The J gene is TRBJ2-1, the V gene TRBV20-1, with D hard to call. Trimming stripped 2 bases from V and 5 bases from J, with 10 bases between. The CDR3 extends over 13 amino acids. Germline lookup yields CDR1 DFQATT and CDR2 SNEGSKA (reference sequence). The CDR3 nucleotides read TGCAGTGCTAGATCCTCATCAAACAATGAGCAGTTCTTC. It codes for CSARSSSNNEQFF.

For this clonotype: Given a much more abundant clone one base away, this may be a read error. The chain couples TRBV14 to TRBJ1-6; tentative D call: TRBD1 (5 bases). V lost 6 bases, J lost 4 bases, and 13 bases lay in between. Germline CDR1 SGHDN, CDR2 FVKESK. The CDR3 runs 15 residues. The CDR3 DNA is TGTGCCAGCAGACTCCGGACACCTTATAATTCACCCCTCCACTTT. Translating it yields CASRLRTPYNSPLHF.

The rearrangement links TRBV20-1 to TRBJ1-6; no firm D call. With 3 bases removed from V and 4 bases from J, the gap between germline ends came to 25 bases. The CDR3 sequence is 19 residues long. Germline V gene lookup returns CDR1 DFQATT and CDR2 SNEGSKA (reference sequence). The CDR3 DNA sequence: TGCAGTGCTAGCTTACTTGCTCTACCCGATTATTCGTATAATTCACCCCTCCACTTT. It is translated as CSASLLALPDYSYNSPLHF.